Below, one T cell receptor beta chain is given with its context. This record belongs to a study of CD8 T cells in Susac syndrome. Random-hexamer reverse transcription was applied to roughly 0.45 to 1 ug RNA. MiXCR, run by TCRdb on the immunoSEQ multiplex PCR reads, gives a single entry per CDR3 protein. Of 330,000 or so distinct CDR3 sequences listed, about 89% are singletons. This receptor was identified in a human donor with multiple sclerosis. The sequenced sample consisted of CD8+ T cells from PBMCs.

Here the CDR3 reads CASNDPYGGNYEQYF. The DNA for the CDR3 is TGTGCCAGCAACGACCCCTATGGCGGAAACTACGAGCAGTACTTC. This rearrangement joins TRBV28 to TRBJ2-7; D is ambiguous. This CDR3 spans 15 amino acids. The germline V gene encodes CDR1 MDHEN and CDR2 SYDVKM. The V end was cut by 7 bases, the J end by 3 bases, with 19 bases between.